The rows below give T cell receptor beta chains drawn from one sample of a study of beta chain features in type 1 diabetes. This table comes from immunoSEQ multiplex PCR, and its TCRdb copy is limited to in-frame clones, with some not included. The sample yields over 100,000 clones, about two fifths seen once. Specimen: stem cell memory CD4+ T cells from blood. The receptor set was obtained from a woman in her late teens or twenties in good health. Each CDR3 is given without its conserved first and last residue. Clone size is shown for a subset of rows, as once, few, many or a class of expanded clone.

.,TRBJ2-1,TRBV29-1,SVQRANNEQF
.,TRBJ2-1,TRBV4-2,ASSQERGGRRSAEQF
few,TRBJ2-7,TRBV29-1,SVGDEPRGLKYEQY
.,TRBJ2-7,TRBV29-1,SAQGAQDHEQY
few,TRBJ2-1,TRBV28,ASSYSIHRGFEQF
.,TRBJ2-5,TRBV6-5,ASSYVPTSETQY
few,TRBJ2-5,TRBV7-2,ASSLQVRQETQY
.,TRBJ2-2,TRBV2,ASSASGTSGELF
.,TRBJ2-1,TRBV5-1,ASSLFALYNEQF
.,TRBJ2-7,TRBV5-1,ASSKPGASSYEQY
.,TRBJ2-3,TRBV7-8,ASSSPQLAGVPDTQY
.,TRBJ2-5,TRBV5-6,ASSSWGSGETQY
.,TRBJ2-1,TRBV7-9,ASSREFNEQF
few,TRBJ2-7,TRBV18,ASSPRGGQNEQY
.,TRBJ2-7,TRBV7-9,ASRISGSPYEQY
few,TRBJ2-1,TRBV5-1,ASSLVFSGSYEQF
few,TRBJ1-5,TRBV30,AWSPQGVQPQH
few,TRBJ2-4,TRBV28,ASTTWDSRNIQY
.,TRBJ2-2,TRBV11-3,ASSPSRDRGELF
.,TRBJ2-3,TRBV7-6,ASSEGHLNTDTQY
.,TRBJ2-5,TRBV5-1,ASSLRTGETQY
.,TRBJ2-7,TRBV7-6,ASSLESWTGLNEQY
.,TRBJ1-1,TRBV19,ASSMHMWNTEAF
.,TRBJ1-1,TRBV7-9,ASSYTNRRGTEAF
.,TRBJ2-1,TRBV28,ASSRRGEQF
few,TRBJ2-5,TRBV5-4,ASSGTGLQETQY
.,TRBJ1-1,TRBV28,ASSPRVSEAF
few,TRBJ2-1,TRBV19,ASSMFPSGSYNEQF
.,TRBJ2-4,TRBV5-6,ASSLIGDKNIQY
.,TRBJ2-7,TRBV30,AWSVGQAYSYEQY
.,TRBJ1-2,TRBV7-9,ASSFGSYGYT
.,TRBJ2-3,TRBV14,ASSPGGSTDTQY
few,TRBJ2-5,TRBV5-1,ASSYWTSGQETQY
.,TRBJ1-2,TRBV29-1,SGGQWGSYGYT
.,TRBJ2-2,TRBV5-1,ASSPLQGRRGTGELF
few,TRBJ2-7,TRBV7-9,ASSPAGTSEYEQY
few,TRBJ2-2,TRBV7-3,ASSEPGFRNTGELF
.,TRBJ1-2,TRBV7-9,ASSSQGATGYT
.,TRBJ2-7,TRBV7-3,ASSNGRGYEQY
.,TRBJ2-7,TRBV5-6,ASRDRGTYEQY
few,TRBJ2-7,TRBV19,ASSRRTGDTYEQY
.,TRBJ2-7,TRBV2,AITGTGVYEQY
.,TRBJ1-2,TRBV6-5,ASSYSKGLSHGYT
.,TRBJ2-4,TRBV19,ASSIEFSRTKNIQY
.,TRBJ2-1,TRBV11-3,ASSRRTGVPYNEQF
.,TRBJ1-1,TRBV18,ASSPTGQMNTEAF
.,TRBJ2-7,TRBV2,ASSEPLAGY
.,TRBJ2-4,TRBV29-1,SVSTGGATKNIQY
few,TRBJ2-7,TRBV5-1,ASSSSHKQY
.,TRBJ2-2,TRBV2,ASSHEDSWEPGELF
.,TRBJ1-1,TRBV7-8,ASSLDLKRAEAF
.,TRBJ1-3,TRBV18,ASSSDRVGNTIY
few,TRBJ1-1,TRBV29-1,SVLRGRTGFKPEAF